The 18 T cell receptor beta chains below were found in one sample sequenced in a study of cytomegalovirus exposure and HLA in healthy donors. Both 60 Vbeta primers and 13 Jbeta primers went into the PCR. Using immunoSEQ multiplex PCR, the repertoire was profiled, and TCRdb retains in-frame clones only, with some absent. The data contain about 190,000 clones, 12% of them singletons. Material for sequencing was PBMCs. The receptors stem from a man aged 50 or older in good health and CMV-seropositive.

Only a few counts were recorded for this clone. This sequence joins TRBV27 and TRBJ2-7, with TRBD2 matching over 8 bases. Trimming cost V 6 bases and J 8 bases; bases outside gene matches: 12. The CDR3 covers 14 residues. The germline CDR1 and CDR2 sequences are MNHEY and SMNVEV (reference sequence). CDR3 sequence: CASSNGGSGGKQYV. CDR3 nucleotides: TGTGCCAGCAGCAACGGCGGCAGCGGGGGAAAGCAGTACGTC.

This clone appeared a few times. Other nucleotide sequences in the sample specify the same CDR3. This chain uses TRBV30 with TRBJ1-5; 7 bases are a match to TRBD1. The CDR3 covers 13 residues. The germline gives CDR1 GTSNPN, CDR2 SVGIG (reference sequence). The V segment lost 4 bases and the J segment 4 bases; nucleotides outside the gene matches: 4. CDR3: CAWNRGSNQPQHF. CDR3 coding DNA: TGTGCCTGGAACAGGGGATCAAATCAGCCCCAGCATTTT.

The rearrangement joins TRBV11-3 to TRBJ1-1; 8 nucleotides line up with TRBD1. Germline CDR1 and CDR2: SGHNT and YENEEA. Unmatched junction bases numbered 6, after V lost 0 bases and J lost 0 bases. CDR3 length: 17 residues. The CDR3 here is CASSLDPGQAVNTEAFF. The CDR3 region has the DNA TGTGCCAGCAGCTTAGACCCGGGACAGGCGGTGAACACTGAAGCTTTCTTT.

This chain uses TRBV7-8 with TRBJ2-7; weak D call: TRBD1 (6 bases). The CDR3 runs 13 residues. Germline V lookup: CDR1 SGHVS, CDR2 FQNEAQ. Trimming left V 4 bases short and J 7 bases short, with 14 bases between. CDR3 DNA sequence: TGTGCCAGCAGCTCTCAGCCAGGGGTTGAGCAGTACGTC. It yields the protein CASSSQPGVEQYV.

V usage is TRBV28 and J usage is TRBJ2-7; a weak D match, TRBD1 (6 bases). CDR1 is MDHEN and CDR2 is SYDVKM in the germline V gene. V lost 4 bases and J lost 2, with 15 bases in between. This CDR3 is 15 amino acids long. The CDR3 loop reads CASSSPQGLTYEQYV. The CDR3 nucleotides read TGTGCCAGCAGTTCTCCACAGGGATTGACCTACGAGCAGTACGTC.

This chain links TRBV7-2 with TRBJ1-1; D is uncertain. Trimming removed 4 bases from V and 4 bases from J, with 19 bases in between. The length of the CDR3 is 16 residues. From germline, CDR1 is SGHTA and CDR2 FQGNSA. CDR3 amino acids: CASSSWRAPLVTEAFF. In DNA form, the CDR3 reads TGTGCCAGCAGCTCTTGGAGGGCCCCCCTGGTCACTGAAGCTTTCTTT.

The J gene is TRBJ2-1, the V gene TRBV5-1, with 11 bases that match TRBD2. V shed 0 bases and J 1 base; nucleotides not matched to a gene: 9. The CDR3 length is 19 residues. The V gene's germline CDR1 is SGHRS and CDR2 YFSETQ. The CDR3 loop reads CASSLGLAGPFGSYNEQFF. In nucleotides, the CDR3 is TGCGCCAGCAGCTTGGGACTAGCGGGGCCTTTTGGATCCTACAATGAGCAGTTCTTC.

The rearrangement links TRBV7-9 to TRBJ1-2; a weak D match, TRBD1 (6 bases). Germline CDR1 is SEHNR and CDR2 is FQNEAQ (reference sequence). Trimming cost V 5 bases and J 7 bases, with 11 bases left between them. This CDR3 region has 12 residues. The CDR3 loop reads CASSRDIFGYTF. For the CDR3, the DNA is TGTGCCAGCAGCCGGGACATTTTTGGCTACACCTTC. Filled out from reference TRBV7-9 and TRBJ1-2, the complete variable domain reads DTGVSQNPRHKITKRGQNVTFRCDPISEHNRLYWYRQTLGQGPEFLTYFQNEAQLEKSRLLSDRFSAERPKGSFSTLEIQRTEQGDSAMYLCASSRDIFGYTFGSGTRLTVV.

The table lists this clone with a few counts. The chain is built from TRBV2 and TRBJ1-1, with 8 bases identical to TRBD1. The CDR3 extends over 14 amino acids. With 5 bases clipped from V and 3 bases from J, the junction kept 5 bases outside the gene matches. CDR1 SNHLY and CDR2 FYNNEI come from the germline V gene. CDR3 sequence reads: CASSPGGWDTEAFF. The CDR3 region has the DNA TGTGCCAGCAGTCCAGGGGGCTGGGACACTGAAGCTTTCTTT.

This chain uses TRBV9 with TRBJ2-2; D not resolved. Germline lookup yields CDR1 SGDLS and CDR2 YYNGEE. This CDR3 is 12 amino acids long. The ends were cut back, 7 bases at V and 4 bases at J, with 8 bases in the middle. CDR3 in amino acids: CASARGTGELFF. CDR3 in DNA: TGTGCCAGCGCGCGTGGCACCGGGGAGCTGTTTTTT.

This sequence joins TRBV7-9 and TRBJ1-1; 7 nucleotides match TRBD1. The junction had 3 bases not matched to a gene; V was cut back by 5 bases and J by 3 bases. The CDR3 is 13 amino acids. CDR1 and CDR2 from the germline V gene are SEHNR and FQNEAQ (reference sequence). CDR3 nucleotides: TGTGCCAGCAGCGTGGGACAGTACACTGAAGCTTTCTTT. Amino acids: CASSVGQYTEAFF.

CDR3 bases: TGTGCCAGCAGCGTAGCGGGGGAAAACAATGAGCAGTTCTTC. Its translation: CASSVAGENNEQFF. The chain recombines TRBV9 with TRBJ2-1; maybe TRBD2 (6 bases). Looked up from germline, CDR1 is SGDLS and CDR2 is YYNGEE. This CDR3 has 14 amino acids. V was clipped by 0 bases and J by 5 bases, with 9 bases between them.

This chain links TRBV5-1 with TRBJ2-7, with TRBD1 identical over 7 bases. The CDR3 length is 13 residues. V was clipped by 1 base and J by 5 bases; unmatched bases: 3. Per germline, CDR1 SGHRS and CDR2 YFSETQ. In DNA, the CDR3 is TGCGCCAGCAGCTTGTCAGGGGGAAACGAGCAGTACGTC. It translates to CASSLSGGNEQYV.

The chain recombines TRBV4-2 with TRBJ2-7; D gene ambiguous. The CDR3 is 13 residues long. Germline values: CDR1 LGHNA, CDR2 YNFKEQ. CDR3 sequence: CDRSQEGQKGQYV. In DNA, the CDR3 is TGTGACAGAAGCCAAGAAGGTCAAAAGGGGCAGTACGTC.

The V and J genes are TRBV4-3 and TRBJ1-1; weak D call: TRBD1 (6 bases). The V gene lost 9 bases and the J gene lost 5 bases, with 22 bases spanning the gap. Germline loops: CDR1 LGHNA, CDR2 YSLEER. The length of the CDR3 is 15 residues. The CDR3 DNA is TGCGCCAGTAAGGGCGGGGGAGGGGGAAGGACTGAAGCTTTCTTT. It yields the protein CASKGGGGGRTEAFF.

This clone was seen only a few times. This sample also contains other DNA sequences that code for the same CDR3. CDR3 DNA: TGCAGCGTTGAACCGGGCCAGGGTAACGGGGAGCTGTTTTTT. Translating it yields CSVEPGQGNGELFF. J is TRBJ2-2 and V is TRBV29-1, with a possible D match to TRBD1 (5 bases). CDR3 length: 14 amino acids. With 2 bases removed from V and 7 bases from J, the gap between germline ends came to 14 bases. CDR1 and CDR2 from the germline V gene are SQVTM and ANQGSEA.

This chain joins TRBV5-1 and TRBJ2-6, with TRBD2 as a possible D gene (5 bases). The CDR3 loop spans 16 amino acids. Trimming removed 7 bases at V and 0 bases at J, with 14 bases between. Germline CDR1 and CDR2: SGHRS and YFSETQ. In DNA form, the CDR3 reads TGCGCCAGCGCCCCAGCGAGGGACTCTGGGGCCAACGTCCTGACTTTC. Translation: CASAPARDSGANVLTF.

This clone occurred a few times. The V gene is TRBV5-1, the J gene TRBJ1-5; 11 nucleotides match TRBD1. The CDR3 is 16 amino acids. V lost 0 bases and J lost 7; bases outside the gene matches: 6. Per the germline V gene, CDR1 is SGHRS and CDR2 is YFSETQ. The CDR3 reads CASSLEGTGGYQPQHF. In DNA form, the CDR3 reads TGCGCCAGCAGCTTGGAGGGGACAGGGGGATACCAGCCCCAGCATTTT. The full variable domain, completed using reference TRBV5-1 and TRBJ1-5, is KAGVTQTPRYLIKTRGQQVTLSCSPISGHRSVSWYQQTPGQGLQFLFEYFSETQRNKGNFPGRFSGRQFSNSRSEMNVSTLELGDSALYLCASSLEGTGGYQPQHFGDGTRLSIL.